Listed below are T cell receptor beta chains from one sample, sequenced in a study of blood T cell repertoires in COVID-19. The data were produced by immunoSEQ multiplex PCR, yet TCRdb's version contains in-frame clones alone and is incomplete. The sample has 90,000 or so clones; nearly 90% are singletons. The sequenced material came from peripheral blood. The receptor set was obtained from a woman at least 80 years old with active COVID-19. Each CDR3 is given with its conserved first and last residue. The D gene is left open where the match is weak. Clone size is given for some rows only: seen once, a few or many times, or a class if the clone is expanded.

v_gene: TRBV28
len: 14
abundance: .
d_gene: .
j_gene: TRBJ1-2
CDR3aa: CASRSTQQGYGYTF
CDR3nt: TGTGCCAGCAGGTCAACCCAACAGGGCTATGGCTACACCTTC

v_gene: TRBV29-1
len: 14
abundance: .
d_gene: TRBD2
j_gene: TRBJ2-7
CDR3aa: CSVVLSGRAYEQYF
CDR3nt: TGCAGCGTTGTCCTTAGCGGGAGGGCCTACGAGCAGTACTTC

v_gene: TRBV29-1
len: 11
abundance: .
d_gene: .
j_gene: TRBJ2-3
CDR3aa: CSGQGPDTQYF
CDR3nt: TGCAGCGGTCAGGGGCCAGATACGCAGTATTTT

v_gene: TRBV7-2
len: 14
abundance: .
d_gene: .
j_gene: TRBJ2-7
CDR3aa: CASSLERLSYEQYF
CDR3nt: TGTGCCAGCAGCTTAGAAAGACTCTCCTACGAGCAGTACTTC

v_gene: TRBV23-1
len: 19
abundance: .
d_gene: TRBD1
j_gene: TRBJ2-2
CDR3aa: CASSLLCRDRGRNTGELFF
CDR3nt: TGCGCCAGCAGTCTCCTTTGTCGGGACAGGGGGCGGAACACCGGGGAGCTGTTTTTT

v_gene: TRBV14
len: 13
abundance: .
d_gene: .
j_gene: TRBJ1-1
CDR3aa: CASSQGDTTEAFF
CDR3nt: TGTGCCAGCAGCCAAGGAGACACTACTGAAGCTTTCTTT

v_gene: TRBV5-4
len: 15
abundance: once
d_gene: TRBD2
j_gene: TRBJ2-3
CDR3aa: CASRSGTSGTDTQYF
CDR3nt: TGTGCCAGCAGGTCCGGGACTAGCGGCACAGATACGCAGTATTTT

v_gene: TRBV3-1/TRBV3-2
len: 14
abundance: once
d_gene: TRBD2
j_gene: TRBJ2-7
CDR3aa: CASSLLAGVEEQYF
CDR3nt: TGTGCCAGCAGCTTACTAGCGGGAGTGGAAGAGCAGTACTTC

v_gene: TRBV4-3
len: 14
abundance: .
d_gene: TRBD1
j_gene: TRBJ2-1
CDR3aa: CASSSGTGFSEQFF
CDR3nt: TGCGCCAGCAGCTCCGGGACAGGGTTTAGCGAGCAGTTCTTC

v_gene: TRBV11-2
len: 15
abundance: .
d_gene: .
j_gene: TRBJ2-5
CDR3aa: CASSRRDTRSETQYF
CDR3nt: TGTGCCAGCAGTCGCCGGGACACCAGGTCGGAGACCCAGTACTTC

v_gene: TRBV5-1
len: 20
abundance: .
d_gene: TRBD2
j_gene: TRBJ2-3
CDR3aa: CASSLGGTSGTSARTDTQYF
CDR3nt: TGCGCCAGCAGCTTGGGAGGGACTAGCGGGACCTCTGCCCGCACAGATACGCAGTATTTT

v_gene: TRBV10-3
len: 13
abundance: .
d_gene: TRBD1
j_gene: TRBJ1-2
CDR3aa: CAINTQGLYGYTF
CDR3nt: TGTGCCATCAATACACAGGGGCTCTACGGCTACACCTTC

v_gene: TRBV19
len: 13
abundance: .
d_gene: .
j_gene: TRBJ1-4
CDR3aa: CASLDRFNEKLFF
CDR3nt: TGTGCCAGTTTGGACAGATTTAATGAAAAACTGTTTTTT

v_gene: TRBV24-1
len: 15
abundance: .
d_gene: .
j_gene: TRBJ2-3
CDR3aa: CATSGTGSGTDTQYF
CDR3nt: TGTGCCACCAGTGGAACGGGAAGCGGCACAGATACGCAGTATTTT

v_gene: TRBV2
len: 15
abundance: .
d_gene: TRBD2
j_gene: TRBJ2-7
CDR3aa: CASRPTSGATYEQYF
CDR3nt: TGTGCCAGCAGACCCACTAGCGGGGCTACCTACGAGCAGTACTTC

v_gene: TRBV30
len: 15
abundance: .
d_gene: .
j_gene: TRBJ2-5
CDR3aa: CAWSPPGVRGETQYF
CDR3nt: TGTGCCTGGAGTCCTCCAGGGGTTAGGGGAGAGACCCAGTACTTC

v_gene: TRBV27
len: 14
abundance: .
d_gene: .
j_gene: TRBJ1-2
CDR3aa: CASSSRAGDYGYTF
CDR3nt: TGTGCCAGCAGCTCCCGGGCAGGGGACTATGGCTACACCTTC

v_gene: TRBV5-4
len: 15
abundance: once
d_gene: TRBD2
j_gene: TRBJ2-3
CDR3aa: CASSIAGGNTDTQYF
CDR3nt: TGTGCCAGCAGCATAGCGGGAGGGAACACAGATACGCAGTATTTT

v_gene: TRBV5-1
len: 17
abundance: once
d_gene: .
j_gene: TRBJ2-1
CDR3aa: CASSSTPTTSSPFEQFF
CDR3nt: TGCGCCAGCAGCTCGACCCCCACTACGAGTTCGCCCTTCGAGCAGTTCTTC

v_gene: TRBV4-1
len: 15
abundance: .
d_gene: TRBD2
j_gene: TRBJ2-5
CDR3aa: CASSLAGGVVETQYF
CDR3nt: TGCGCCAGCAGCTTAGCGGGAGGGGTGGTCGAGACCCAGTACTTC

v_gene: TRBV12-5
len: 15
abundance: .
d_gene: TRBD2
j_gene: TRBJ2-1
CDR3aa: CASGPSGRGYNEQFF
CDR3nt: TGTGCTAGTGGCCCTAGCGGGAGGGGGTACAATGAGCAGTTCTTC

v_gene: TRBV15
len: 15
abundance: once
d_gene: TRBD1
j_gene: TRBJ2-5
CDR3aa: CATSRAGTVRETQYF
CDR3nt: TGTGCCACCAGCAGAGCGGGGACAGTCCGAGAGACCCAGTACTTC

v_gene: TRBV7-3
len: 16
abundance: .
d_gene: .
j_gene: TRBJ2-1
CDR3aa: CASSLGRQTYYNEQFF
CDR3nt: TGTGCCAGCAGCTTAGGCCGACAGACCTACTACAATGAGCAGTTCTTC

v_gene: TRBV18
len: 15
abundance: .
d_gene: .
j_gene: TRBJ2-4
CDR3aa: CASSPPTSRVGIQYF
CDR3nt: TGTGCCAGCTCACCACCGACTAGTCGTGTGGGCATTCAGTACTTC

v_gene: TRBV7-2
len: 15
abundance: .
d_gene: .
j_gene: TRBJ2-7
CDR3aa: CASSLVGVRGNEQYF
CDR3nt: TGTGCCAGCAGCTTAGTAGGGGTCAGGGGCAACGAGCAGTACTTC

v_gene: TRBV11-2
len: 15
abundance: .
d_gene: .
j_gene: TRBJ2-2
CDR3aa: CASKSGHSNTGELFF
CDR3nt: TGTGCCAGCAAAAGCGGTCACTCGAACACCGGGGAGCTGTTTTTT

v_gene: TRBV7-9
len: 17
abundance: .
d_gene: TRBD2
j_gene: TRBJ2-1
CDR3aa: CASSLFPGGRTRNEQFF
CDR3nt: TGTGCCAGCAGCCTCTTTCCAGGCGGGAGAACACGGAATGAGCAGTTCTTC

v_gene: TRBV5-4
len: 19
abundance: .
d_gene: TRBD2
j_gene: TRBJ2-2
CDR3aa: CASSLALGRLAANTGELFF
CDR3nt: TGTGCCAGCAGCTTGGCGCTGGGCAGACTAGCGGCGAACACCGGGGAGCTGTTTTTT

v_gene: TRBV19
len: 15
abundance: .
d_gene: TRBD1
j_gene: TRBJ1-5
CDR3aa: CASSTRTGNMSPQHF
CDR3nt: TGTGCCAGTAGTACCAGGACAGGAAATATGTCGCCCCAGCATTTT

v_gene: TRBV18
len: 12
abundance: .
d_gene: TRBD1
j_gene: TRBJ1-4
CDR3aa: CASSEGQGKLFF
CDR3nt: TGTGCCAGCTCAGAGGGACAGGGTAAACTGTTTTTT